These 13 T cell receptor beta chains were all obtained from the same sample, sequenced in a study of blood T cell repertoires in COVID-19. The data were produced by immunoSEQ multiplex PCR, yet TCRdb's version contains in-frame clones alone and is incomplete. The sample holds some 230,000 clones, around four fifths seen once. What was sequenced was peripheral blood. Source of these receptors: a woman aged 60-75 years who had recovered from COVID-19.

The rearrangement links TRBV7-2 to TRBJ2-7; 8 bases match TRBD1. After removal of 3 bases from V and 2 bases from J, the junction contained 0 bases not matched to a gene. Germline V gene data show CDR1 as SGHTA and CDR2 as FQGNSA. The CDR3 is 13 amino acids. The CDR3 coding sequence is TGTGCCAGCAGCTTCAGGGGGCCCTACGAGCAGTACTTC. Protein product: CASSFRGPYEQYF. The whole variable domain, filled in from reference TRBV7-2 and TRBJ2-7, reads GAGVSQSPSNKVTEKGKDVELRCDPISGHTALYWYRQSLGQGLEFLIYFQGNSAPDKSGLPSDRFSAERTGGSVSTLTIQRTQQEDSAVYLCASSFRGPYEQYFGPGTRLTVT.

This clone showed up just a few times. V usage is TRBV7-8 and J usage is TRBJ2-1; 7 nucleotides line up with TRBD2. Germline values: CDR1 SGHVS, CDR2 FQNEAQ. Losses at the gene ends were 5 bases for V and 2 bases for J; bases not matched to a gene: 6. The CDR3 contains 15 residues. The CDR3 loop is CASSPQRGAYNEQFF. The CDR3 nucleotides are TGTGCCAGCAGCCCGCAACGGGGGGCCTACAATGAGCAGTTCTTC. Supplemented by reference TRBV7-8 and TRBJ2-1, the full variable domain reads GAGVSQSPRYKVAKRGQDVALRCDPISGHVSLFWYQQALGQGPEFLTYFQNEAQLDKSGLPSDRFFAERPEGSVSTLKIQRTQQEDSAVYLCASSPQRGAYNEQFFGPGTRLTVL.

The chain links TRBV7-9 to TRBJ2-3; no clear D. Germline V gene lookup returns CDR1 SEHNR and CDR2 FQNEAQ (reference sequence). This CDR3 has 14 amino acids. Trimming cost V 2 bases and J 4 bases, with 10 bases left between them. Written as DNA, the CDR3 is TGTGCCAGCAGCTTATCGGGTTTCTCAGATACGCAGTATTTT. Encoded protein: CASSLSGFSDTQYF.

This chain joins TRBV6-5 and TRBJ1-1, with 7 bases that match TRBD1. The CDR3 covers 13 residues. Looked up from germline, CDR1 is MNHEY and CDR2 is SVGAGI. Trimming at V came to 4 bases and at J to 4 bases, leaving 3 bases not matched to a gene. As DNA, the CDR3 is TGTGCCAGCAGTTCTTCAGGGGGCACTGAAGCTTTCTTT. Translated: CASSSSGGTEAFF.

In its sample, this clone was seen once. The gene calls are TRBV2 and TRBJ1-3; 7 positions match TRBD1. The J segment lost 9 bases and the V segment lost 7 bases, leaving 12 bases of the junction unmatched. Germline V CDR1 and CDR2: SNHLY, FYNNEI. The CDR3 totals 14 residues. In DNA form, the CDR3 reads TGTGCCAGCAACTCACCGGGACAGCGGATCACCATATATTTT. Translating it yields CASNSPGQRITIYF. Full variable domain (rest looked up from reference TRBV2 and TRBJ1-3): EPEVTQTPSHQVTQMGQEVILRCVPISNHLYFYWYRQILGQKVEFLVSFYNNEISEKSEIFDDQFSVERPDGSNFTLKIRSTKLEDSAMYFCASNSPGQRITIYFGEGSWLTVV.

As DNA, the CDR3 is TGTGCCAGCAGCCCGAGGGTTCCCCACACTGAAGCTTTCTTT. Its translation: CASSPRVPHTEAFF. V usage is TRBV7-2 and J usage is TRBJ1-1; no reliable D call. This CDR3 spans 14 amino acids. The V and J ends lost 5 bases and 3 bases respectively, with 13 bases between them. Germline values: CDR1 SGHTA, CDR2 FQGNSA. Variable domain in full (rest from reference TRBV7-2 and TRBJ1-1): GAGVSQSPSNKVTEKGKDVELRCDPISGHTALYWYRQSLGQGLEFLIYFQGNSAPDKSGLPSDRFSAERTGGSVSTLTIQRTQQEDSAVYLCASSPRVPHTEAFFGQGTRLTVV.

The V call is TRBV15, the J call TRBJ1-4; D is unresolved. The germline gives CDR1 LNHNV, CDR2 YYDKDF (reference sequence). Trimming stripped 5 bases from V and 6 bases from J, with 13 bases between. CDR3 length: 14 amino acids. CDR3 protein: CATSYRDRDEKLFF. In DNA form, the CDR3 reads TGTGCCACCAGCTACCGGGATAGGGATGAAAAACTGTTTTTT.

The V call is TRBV5-1, the J call TRBJ2-3, with TRBD1 identical over 10 bases. V trimming: 0 bases; J trimming: 8 bases; junction bases outside the gene matches: 6. The germline gives CDR1 SGHRS, CDR2 YFSETQ. The CDR3 covers 15 residues. The CDR3 spells CASSLVGGDRGTQYF. DNA of the CDR3: TGCGCCAGCAGCTTGGTTGGCGGGGACAGGGGTACGCAGTATTTT.

This chain uses TRBV4-1 with TRBJ1-4; possibly TRBD1 for D (5 bases). The CDR3 has 14 amino acids. Germline CDR1 and CDR2: MGHRA and YSYEKL. The V end lost 8 bases, the J end lost 7 bases, and 17 bases lay between the germline ends. CDR3 sequence (DNA): TGCGCCAGCGAACAGACAGCGTCGGGTGAAAAACTGTTTTTT. Amino acids: CASEQTASGEKLFF.

The genes are TRBV5-1 and TRBJ2-3; 10 positions match TRBD2. Trimming removed 4 bases from V and 2 bases from J; junction bases left unmatched: 7. CDR1 and CDR2 (germline): SGHRS, YFSETQ. The CDR3 covers 16 residues. The CDR3 region is CASSKELAGYTDTQYF. The CDR3 region has the DNA TGCGCCAGCAGCAAAGAACTAGCGGGGTACACAGATACGCAGTATTTT.

The chain links TRBV19 to TRBJ1-5; D ambiguous. The CDR3 totals 15 residues. Between the trimmed V and J ends, which lost 5 bases and 2 bases, there was a span of 13 bases. Germline V gene data show CDR1 as LNHDA and CDR2 as SQIVND (reference sequence). In nucleotides, the CDR3 is TGTGCCAGTAGTGTGCCGGGTATGGGCAATCAGCCCCAGCATTTT. This gives the protein CASSVPGMGNQPQHF.

The chain combines TRBV2 with TRBJ1-1; D possibly corresponds to TRBD1 (6 bases). V lost 6 bases and J lost 11, with 16 bases in between. This CDR3 region has 12 residues. Germline CDR1 and CDR2: SNHLY and FYNNEI. In DNA, the CDR3 is TGTGCCAGCAGGGGGACACTTCGAAGGGCTTTCTTT. Translation gives CASRGTLRRAFF.

The chain uses TRBV6-5 and TRBJ2-3; no clear D. With 9 bases removed from V and 3 bases from J, the gap between germline ends came to 16 bases. The CDR3 runs to 14 residues. In germline, CDR1 is MNHEY, CDR2 SVGAGI. The chain's CDR3 is CASKTYLDTDTQYF. For the CDR3, the DNA is TGTGCCAGTAAGACGTATCTAGATACAGATACGCAGTATTTT.